The 32 T cell receptor beta chains in this list originate from one sample, sequenced in a study of blood T cells in healthy people across ages (dated by TCRdb to 2013 to 2016). Library construction relied on 5' RACE. Sequencer: Illumina HiSeq 2500. A second roughly 7 to 11 cycle PCR used a sample-barcoded 5' primer and a J-beta primer mix. TCRdb handled the public reads itself, with Q25 trimming in fastp and clone calling in MiXCR, and kept productive beta chains. One record per CDR3 amino acid sequence lists the most common genes and DNA. The sample has fewer than 900,000 distinct CDR3 sequences on record, more than 40% of them singletons. Roughly 19% of the sample goes to the ten largest clones. Sequencing input: blood. These receptors came from a woman aged 60-75 years in good health.

The J gene is TRBJ1-6, the V gene TRBV7-9; the D gene is possibly TRBD1 (5 bases). CDR3 size: 15 residues. CDR1 and CDR2 (germline): SEHNR, FQNEAQ (reference sequence). Trimming took off 6 bases at V and 5 bases at J, with 14 bases between the two ends. The CDR3 sequence: CASSSGGRNNSPLHF. The CDR3 DNA sequence: TGTGCCAGCAGTTCCGGGGGTAGGAATAATTCACCCCTCCACTTT.

The chain carries TRBV6-6 and TRBJ2-3, with 10 bases matching TRBD2. CDR3 length: 18 amino acids. CDR1 is MNHNY, CDR2 SVGAGI, per germline (reference sequence). V shed 0 bases, J shed 5 bases, and the junction held 11 bases outside the gene matches. CDR3 residues: CASSYSSGLAGAIDTQYF. The CDR3 nucleotides are TGTGCCAGCAGTTACTCGTCTGGGCTAGCGGGGGCGATAGATACGCAGTATTTT.

This clonotype turned up a few times. The CDR3 DNA is TGTGCCAGCTCACCCTCCCAGGGCAATGAGCAGTTCTTC. As protein: CASSPSQGNEQFF. V and J are TRBV18 and TRBJ2-1; possible D gene TRBD1, 5 bases. Germline V gives CDR1 KGHSH, CDR2 LQKENI. Trimming pared 3 bases from V and 6 bases from J, leaving 9 bases between. The CDR3 has 13 residues.

The chain uses TRBV20-1 and TRBJ2-3; D gene ambiguous. The germline V gene has CDR1 DFQATT and CDR2 SNEGSKA (reference sequence). Trimming pared 5 bases from V and 12 bases from J, leaving 15 bases between. This CDR3 is 11 amino acids long. This CDR3 is CSALDWTSQYF. Written as DNA, the CDR3 is TGCAGTGCTCTAGACTGGACGTCACAGTATTTT.

This chain joins TRBV20-1 and TRBJ2-3; D may be TRBD1 (5 bases). This CDR3 has 12 residues. Germline CDR1 and CDR2: DFQATT and SNEGSKA (reference sequence). Trimming removed 5 bases from V and 10 bases from J, with 16 bases in between. The CDR3 loop is CSAWGPSRAQYF. For the CDR3, the DNA is TGCAGTGCTTGGGGCCCTAGTAGGGCGCAGTATTTT.

V and J are TRBV28 and TRBJ2-7; 8 bases are a match to TRBD1. The germline V gene has CDR1 MDHEN and CDR2 SYDVKM. CDR3 length: 13 amino acids. V shed 6 bases, J shed 9 bases, and the junction held 10 bases outside the gene matches. The CDR3 sequence: CASRLQGDKGQYF. CDR3 sequence (DNA): TGTGCCAGCAGACTACAGGGGGATAAAGGGCAGTACTTC.

The rearrangement uses TRBV12-3 or TRBV12-4 and TRBJ2-7, with D tentatively TRBD1 (5 bases). The CDR3 runs to 14 residues. V lost 6 bases and J lost 9, with 21 bases in between. The CDR3 bases are TGTGCCAGCAGCGAAAATCAGGGTTCTCCTAGGCAGTACTTC. This translates into CASSENQGSPRQYF.

This chain connects TRBV7-2 to TRBJ2-5, with 9 bases lining up with TRBD1. This CDR3 has 16 residues. V was clipped by 3 bases and J by 11 bases; unmatched bases: 16. CDR1 and CDR2 from the germline V gene are SGHTA and FQGNSA. The CDR3 protein is CASSFDRDRVSYKQYF. In nucleotides, the CDR3 is TGTGCCAGCAGCTTTGACCGGGACAGGGTCTCCTACAAGCAGTACTTC.

The V and J genes are TRBV2 and TRBJ2-5; TRBD2 aligns across 10 bases. The trim removed 3 bases at V and 5 bases at J, leaving 12 bases unmatched. Germline V gene sequence: CDR1 SNHLY, CDR2 FYNNEI. This CDR3 is 17 amino acids long. The CDR3 DNA is TGTGCCAGCAGTGACCTAGCGGGAGTGGGTATTTTGGAGACCCAGTACTTC. It translates to CASSDLAGVGILETQYF.

The rearrangement links TRBV20-1 to TRBJ1-5; TRBD1 aligns across 9 bases. From germline, CDR1 is DFQATT and CDR2 SNEGSKA (reference sequence). CDR3 size: 14 residues. The junction had 8 bases not matched to a gene; V was cut back by 6 bases and J by 5 bases. CDR3 loop: CSAKPGQGDQPQHF. In DNA form, the CDR3 reads TGCAGTGCAAAGCCGGGACAGGGCGATCAGCCCCAGCATTTT.

The J gene is TRBJ1-6, the V gene TRBV6-6; 8 bases line up with TRBD1. Looked up from germline, CDR1 is MNHNY and CDR2 is SVGAGI (reference sequence). V lost 4 bases and J lost 3; bases outside the gene matches: 5. The CDR3 sequence is 16 residues long. CDR3: CASSSLDRDYNSPLHF. The CDR3 coding sequence is TGTGCCAGCAGTTCCTTGGACAGGGACTATAATTCACCCCTCCACTTT.

This clonotype was observed at least ten times. The rearrangement links TRBV20-1 to TRBJ2-3, with 11 bases that match TRBD2. The V segment lost 5 bases and the J segment 6 bases; nucleotides outside the gene matches: 10. The germline CDR1 and CDR2 sequences are DFQATT and SNEGSKA (reference sequence). The CDR3 is 15 amino acids. CDR3 in DNA: TGCAGTGCTCCCAGACTAGCGGGGATAACGGATACGCAGTATTTT. It yields the protein CSAPRLAGITDTQYF.

In its sample, this clonotype was seen a few times. The V call is TRBV11-2, the J call TRBJ2-7, with 8 nucleotides matching TRBD1. The CDR3 covers 15 residues. The V gene end was trimmed by 2 bases and the J gene end by 0 bases; junction bases not matched to a gene: 3. In germline, CDR1 is SGHAT, CDR2 FQNNGV. The CDR3 coding sequence is TGTGCCAGCAGCTTATCCGGACAGGGCTCCTACGAGCAGTACTTC. It is translated as CASSLSGQGSYEQYF.

A single count supports this clonotype. The rearrangement joins TRBV7-9 to TRBJ2-4; 9 bases map to TRBD1. Germline V gene sequence: CDR1 SEHNR, CDR2 FQNEAQ (reference sequence). The ends lost 4 bases at V and 3 bases at J; junction bases unmatched: 7. The CDR3 extends over 16 amino acids. CDR3 nucleotide sequence: TGTGCCAGCAGCTCTACCCAGGACAGGGGCAAAAACATTCAGTACTTC. It encodes CASSSTQDRGKNIQYF.

This clonotype occurred a few times. This chain links TRBV14 with TRBJ1-2, with D maybe TRBD1 (5 bases). Germline V gives CDR1 SGHDN, CDR2 FVKESK. Trimming left V 3 bases short and J 9 bases short, with 11 bases between. The CDR3 length is 12 residues. The CDR3 DNA is TGTGCCAGCAGCCAGTCAGGGTATAGCTACACCTTC. This codes for CASSQSGYSYTF.

This clonotype showed up many times. The chain joins TRBV12-3 or TRBV12-4 to TRBJ1-1; D is perhaps TRBD1 (5 bases). CDR3 length: 14 residues. Trimming cost V 5 bases and J 3 bases, with 13 bases left between them. As DNA, the CDR3 is TGTGCCAGCAGTCTCAGTTGGGGGGACACTGAAGCTTTCTTT. This encodes CASSLSWGDTEAFF.

The chain has TRBV5-1 and TRBJ2-3; a weak D match, TRBD1 (5 bases). Trimming shortened V by 0 bases and J by 4 bases, and 18 bases separated the two germline ends. Germline assignment: CDR1 SGHRS and CDR2 YFSETQ. The CDR3 totals 17 residues. CDR3 amino acids: CASSLDGAGSRADTQYF. In DNA, the CDR3 is TGCGCCAGCAGCTTGGATGGGGCAGGTTCCCGGGCAGATACGCAGTATTTT.

This clonotype turned up a few times. V gene TRBV5-1 combines with J gene TRBJ1-1; no clear D gene. V gave up 0 bases and J gave up 3 bases, with 12 bases separating them. Germline assignment: CDR1 SGHRS and CDR2 YFSETQ. CDR3 size: 15 residues. The CDR3 DNA sequence: TGCGCCAGCAGCTTGGAGCCCACGACCCACACTGAAGCTTTCTTT. This encodes CASSLEPTTHTEAFF.

This clonotype showed up just a few times. The chain recombines TRBV7-2 with TRBJ1-4, with D hard to call. The V and J ends lost 1 base and 7 bases respectively, with 7 bases between them. This CDR3 comprises 13 residues. CDR1 and CDR2 (germline): SGHTA, FQGNSA. In nucleotides, the CDR3 is TGTGCCAGCAGCTTAGGGTACGGTGAAAAACTGTTTTTT. The encoded protein is CASSLGYGEKLFF.

This rearrangement joins TRBV29-1 to TRBJ2-1; D is unclear. The CDR3 is 11 residues long. V was clipped by 3 bases and J by 4 bases, with 4 bases between them. Germline-derived CDR1 and CDR2 are SQVTM and ANQGSEA. CDR3 protein: CSVDKYNEQFF. The CDR3 bases are TGCAGCGTTGATAAGTACAATGAGCAGTTCTTC.

With regard to this clonotype: Possible read error: a much larger clone is one base away. The J gene is TRBJ2-5, the V gene TRBV6-5; 7 bases are shared with TRBD2. V shed 2 bases and J 3 bases; nucleotides not matched to a gene: 12. Germline-derived CDR1 and CDR2 are MNHEY and SVGAGI. The CDR3 totals 17 residues. The CDR3 nucleotides read TGTGCCAGCAGTTACCCAGCCCCCGGGACTACAAAAGAGACCCAGTACTTC. Residues: CASSYPAPGTTKETQYF.

J is TRBJ2-1 and V is TRBV9; D not resolved. Germline CDR1 reads SGDLS; CDR2 reads YYNGEE. This CDR3 has 13 residues. V lost 0 bases and J lost 5, with 6 bases in between. Here the CDR3 reads CASSVVENNEQFF. CDR3 coding DNA: TGTGCCAGCAGCGTAGTAGAAAACAATGAGCAGTTCTTC.

The sample holds a few counts of this clonotype. V gene TRBV6-6 combines with J gene TRBJ2-7, with D possibly being TRBD1 (5 bases). This CDR3 contains 15 residues. Germline CDR1 and CDR2: MNHNY and SVGAGI (reference sequence). Trimming stripped 0 bases from V and 4 bases from J, with 13 bases between. For the CDR3, the DNA is TGTGCCAGCAGTTACTCGGCAGGGCTCAAGTACGAGCAGTACTTC. Amino acids: CASSYSAGLKYEQYF.

The chain uses TRBV3-1 and TRBJ2-7; 9 positions match TRBD2. The J call is doubtful: the DNA matches TRBJ2-5 better. The germline gives CDR1 LGHDT, CDR2 YNNKEL (reference sequence). CDR3 size: 17 residues. This CDR3 is CASSQDHGSGGEETQYF. The CDR3 nucleotides are TGTGCCAGCAGCCAAGATCATGGTAGCGGGGGTGAAGAGACCCAGTACTTC.

The chain is built from TRBV10-3 and TRBJ2-5; D is perhaps TRBD1 (6 bases). The DNA end is more similar to TRBJ2-7, so the J call may be wrong. This CDR3 comprises 13 residues. The V gene's germline CDR1 is ENHRY and CDR2 SYGVKD. The DNA of the CDR3 is TGTGCCATCAACGCCTGGGACACCTACGAGCAGTACTTC. Amino acid sequence: CAINAWDTYEQYF.

This clonotype appeared a single time. An end of the junction differs from the germline gene, which may be a read error. This chain links TRBV6-2 or TRBV6-3 with TRBJ2-2; maybe TRBD2 (6 bases). CDR3 length: 14 amino acids. CDR1 and CDR2 from the germline V gene are MNHEY and SVGEGT. CDR3 DNA: TGTGCCAGCAACCGAGCTAGCGTTACCGAGGAGCTGTTTTTT. It yields the protein CASNRASVTEELFF.

This clonotype was detected a few times. The V call is TRBV24-1, the J call TRBJ1-1, with D perhaps matching TRBD1 (6 bases). The CDR3 is 13 residues long. V was shortened by 7 bases and J by 1 base, with 9 bases between the two germline ends. Germline V gene lookup returns CDR1 KGHDR and CDR2 SFDVKD. The CDR3 region has the DNA TGTGCCACCAGGGACAGCCCGAACACTGAAGCTTTCTTT. It codes for CATRDSPNTEAFF.

The chain recombines TRBV27 with TRBJ2-7, with 10 bases that match TRBD1. V shed 6 bases, J shed 6 bases, and the junction held 8 bases outside the gene matches. The CDR3 consists of 14 residues. The germline CDR1 and CDR2 sequences are MNHEY and SMNVEV (reference sequence). This CDR3 reads CASRTGQGFPEQYF. CDR3 nucleotides: TGTGCCAGCAGGACGGGACAGGGGTTCCCCGAGCAGTACTTC.

The V gene is TRBV6-2 or TRBV6-3, the J gene TRBJ2-1; tentatively, D is TRBD2 (5 bases). This CDR3 has 17 amino acids. Germline CDR1 is MNHEY and CDR2 is SVGEGT. Between the trimmed V and J ends, which lost 0 bases and 6 bases, there was a span of 18 bases. The CDR3 bases are TGTGCCAGCAGTTACTCTTCGAGCGGACCAACTCGCAATGAGCAGTTCTTC. Encoded protein: CASSYSSSGPTRNEQFF.

V and J are TRBV5-1 and TRBJ2-3, with D possibly TRBD1 on 6 matching bases. The germline V and J ends were trimmed by 0 bases and 1 base, with 15 bases remaining between them. The CDR3 extends over 17 amino acids. CDR1 and CDR2 (germline): SGHRS, YFSETQ. The CDR3 coding sequence is TGCGCCAGCAGCTTGGTGGCAGGGGTGGATGGCACAGATACGCAGTATTTT. Its protein is CASSLVAGVDGTDTQYF. The full variable domain, in which reference TRBV5-1 and TRBJ2-3 provide the parts outside the CDR3, is KAGVTQTPRYLIKTRGQQVTLSCSPISGHRSVSWYQQTPGQGLQFLFEYFSETQRNKGNFPGRFSGRQFSNSRSEMNVSTLELGDSALYLCASSLVAGVDGTDTQYFGPGTRLTVL.

The table lists this clonotype with a few counts. This chain connects TRBV5-1 to TRBJ2-1, with TRBD2 as a possible D gene (6 bases). From germline, CDR1 is SGHRS and CDR2 YFSETQ. The CDR3 sequence is 14 residues long. With 4 bases removed from V and 5 bases from J, the gap between germline ends came to 13 bases. CDR3 region: CASSGGLLHNEQFF. The CDR3 DNA reads as TGCGCCAGCAGCGGGGGACTCCTACACAATGAGCAGTTCTTC.

This chain joins TRBV7-2 and TRBJ2-5; 7 bases agree with TRBD1. Germline lookup yields CDR1 SGHTA and CDR2 FQGNSA. With 1 base clipped from V and 13 bases from J, the junction kept 12 bases outside the gene matches. The CDR3 runs 14 residues. Written as DNA, the CDR3 is TGTGCCAGCAGCTTAGGGGACAGTGGGCAAAAGAGGTACTTC. Protein: CASSLGDSGQKRYF. Full variable domain (remainder filled in from reference TRBV7-2 and TRBJ2-5): GAGVSQSPSNKVTEKGKDVELRCDPISGHTALYWYRQSLGQGLEFLIYFQGNSAPDKSGLPSDRFSAERTGGSVSTLTIQRTQQEDSAVYLCASSLGDSGQKRYFGPGTRLLVL.